The clone carrying this T cell receptor (beta chain) was recorded at least ten times. This sample is part of a study of glioma-infiltrating T cells. CDR3 size: 15 residues. Trimming removed 0 bases from V and 4 bases from J, with 10 bases in between. CDR1 LNHNV and CDR2 YYDKDF come from the germline V gene (reference sequence). Amplification of TCR alpha and beta CDR3 regions from RNA used iRepertoire nested multiplex PCR. A single record per CDR3 protein comes from TCRdb applying MiXCR to the multiplex PCR reads. The sample lists approximately 110,000 distinct CDR3 sequences, roughly 20% seen once, with roughly 15% in the top ten.

The source is a human donor with low-grade glioma or glioblastoma, undergoing nonglioma brain surgery, or in good health (not recorded which). Sequenced input: glioma tissue, nonneoplastic brain tissue, or PBMCs (not recorded which). The chain joins TRBV15 to TRBJ1-5; D is undetermined. The CDR3 loop reads CATSRDAVANQPQHF. Written as DNA, the CDR3 is TGTGCCACCAGCAGAGATGCGGTCGCAAATCAGCCCCAGCATTTT.